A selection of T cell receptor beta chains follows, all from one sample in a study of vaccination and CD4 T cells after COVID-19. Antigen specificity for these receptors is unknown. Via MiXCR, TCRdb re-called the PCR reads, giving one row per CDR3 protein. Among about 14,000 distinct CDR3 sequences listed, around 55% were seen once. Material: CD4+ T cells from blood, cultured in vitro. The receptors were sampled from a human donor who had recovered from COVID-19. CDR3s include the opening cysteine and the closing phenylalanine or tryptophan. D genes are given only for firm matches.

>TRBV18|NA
CASSPVWGPSTEAFF
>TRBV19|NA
CASSLGRAYEQYF
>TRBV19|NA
CASNSWAPYSNQPQHF
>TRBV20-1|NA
CSAREEPKRTIYF
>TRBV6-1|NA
CASSPGGVVLETQYF
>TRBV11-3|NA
CASSLGDPTDTQYF
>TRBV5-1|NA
CASGDTAGANVLTF
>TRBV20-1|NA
CSASGRVAYGYTF
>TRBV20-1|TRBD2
CSARGLAGGYEQFF
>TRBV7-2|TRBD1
CASSHGQGRNEKLFF
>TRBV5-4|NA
CASSLVRLGGNTEAFF